Listed below are T cell receptor beta chains from one sample, sequenced in a study of human T cells and chemical hapten exposure. TCRdb called the RACE reads again in MiXCR, with one record for every CDR3 protein. The table lists 150,000 to 200,000 distinct CDR3 sequences, about 27% of them singletons. The source material was whole blood, sampled in connection with sensitization to the hapten diphenylcyclopropenone (DPC). The receptors were gathered from a woman aged 18 to 35 with alopecia areata. Some clones in this sample may be carry-over from other donors' samples. Each CDR3 is given with its conserved first and last residue. D genes are given only for firm matches. Only part of the rows carry a size: once, few, many, or a class if the clone is expanded.

TRBD2 TRBJ2-1 . TRBV9 CASSVDPGTSLYNEQFF TGTGCCAGCAGCGTAGATCCCGGGACTAGCCTCTACAATGAGCAGTTCTTC
. TRBJ2-1 . TRBV7-2 CASSLIGEQFF TGTGCCAGCAGCTTAATCGGTGAGCAGTTCTTC
TRBD2 TRBJ2-1 few TRBV29-1 CSVMNSGKEQFF TGCAGCGTTATGAATAGCGGGAAAGAGCAGTTCTTC
. TRBJ2-5 . TRBV3-1 CASSQGLETQYF TGTGCCAGCAGCCAAGGACTAGAGACCCAGTACTTC
TRBD2 TRBJ2-7 . TRBV29-1 CSVEGDAGREQYF TGCAGCGTTGAAGGGGACGCCGGGAGGGAGCAGTACTTC
. TRBJ2-5 . TRBV29-1 CSVETQGETQYF TGCAGCGTTGAGACACAAGGAGAGACCCAGTACTTC
TRBD1 TRBJ2-2 few TRBV4-3 CASSQDPTGGNTGELFF TGCGCCAGCAGCCAAGATCCGACAGGGGGAAACACCGGGGAGCTGTTTTTT
. TRBJ2-5 . TRBV11-2 CASSLEALPETQYF TGTGCCAGCAGCTTAGAAGCCCTACCAGAGACCCAGTACTTC
. TRBJ2-7 few TRBV4-1 CASSQGGRGRGEQYF TGCGCCAGCAGCCAAGGGGGGCGGGGGCGAGGCGAGCAGTACTTC
TRBD1 TRBJ2-6 few TRBV4-2 CASSQGDSSGANVLTF TGTGCCAGCAGCCAAGGGGACAGCTCTGGGGCCAACGTCCTGACTTTC
. TRBJ2-7 few TRBV13 CASSVTPRQTYEQYF TGTGCCAGCAGCGTAACCCCCAGGCAAACCTACGAGCAGTACTTC
. TRBJ1-2 . TRBV7-9 CASSLKQGINYGYTF TGTGCCAGCAGCTTAAAACAGGGAATTAACTATGGCTACACCTTC
. TRBJ1-3 many TRBV5-5 CASSLQGMTGNTIYF TGTGCCAGCAGCTTGCAGGGGATGACGGGAAACACCATATATTTT
TRBD2 TRBJ2-5 . TRBV5-6 CASSLGPSGGQRLDF TGTGCCAGCAGCTTGGGGCCTAGCGGGGGACAACGACTGGACTTC
. TRBJ2-1 . TRBV23-1 CASTEVANPAIPYNEQFF TGCGCCAGCACTGAAGTTGCGAACCCCGCAATTCCGTACAATGAGCAGTTCTTC
. TRBJ2-5 . TRBV20-1 CSAGGASVGTQETQYF TGCAGTGCGGGGGGGGCTAGCGTGGGAACCCAAGAGACCCAGTACTTC
. TRBJ1-1 . TRBV11-2 CASSLARYRTVSNTEAFF TGTGCCAGCAGCTTAGCACGATATCGGACAGTTTCGAACACTGAAGCTTTCTTT
. TRBJ1-5 . TRBV6-2/TRBV6-3 CASSYGVVGNQPQHF TGTGCCAGCAGTTACGGGGTGGTAGGCAATCAGCCCCAGCATTTT
TRBD1 TRBJ1-2 . TRBV6-1 CASSEAGTGYYGYTF TGTGCCAGCAGTGAAGCGGGGACAGGGTACTATGGCTACACCTTC
. TRBJ2-7 . TRBV2 CASSELEGGEQYF TGTGCCAGCAGTGAGTTGGAGGGGGGAGAGCAGTACTTC
. TRBJ1-2 few TRBV12-3/TRBV12-4 CASSLNRVYGYTF TGTGCCAGCAGTTTGAACAGGGTGTATGGCTACACCTTC
. TRBJ2-7 . TRBV4-2 CASSPDLLSYEQYF TGTGCCAGCAGCCCGGACCTACTATCCTACGAGCAGTACTTC
. TRBJ1-2 . TRBV6-5 CASSYAGGYGYTF TGTGCCAGCAGTTACGCGGGGGGATATGGCTACACCTTC
. TRBJ1-4 few TRBV4-1 CASSQARGNEKLFF TGCGCCAGCAGCCAAGCCCGGGGTAATGAAAAACTGTTTTTT
. TRBJ2-7 many TRBV21-1 CASSTLQGPYEQYF TGTGCCAGCAGCACCCTGCAGGGCCCCTACGAGCAGTACTTC
. TRBJ1-1 . TRBV5-5 CASAATDTEAFF TGTGCCAGCGCCGCCACGGACACTGAAGCTTTCTTT
. TRBJ1-5 . TRBV12-3/TRBV12-4 CASSPNRGGTQPQHF TGTGCCAGCAGCCCAAATAGGGGGGGCACTCAGCCCCAGCATTTT
. TRBJ2-1 few TRBV11-2 CASTTRGWNEQFF TGTGCCAGCACCACCAGAGGGTGGAATGAGCAGTTCTTC
TRBD1 TRBJ2-2 . TRBV20-1 CSAREPEGQGSTGELFF TGCAGTGCTAGAGAGCCGGAAGGACAGGGAAGCACCGGGGAGCTGTTTTTT
TRBD1 TRBJ2-1 . TRBV4-1 CASSQPTGGDEQFF TGCGCCAGCAGCCAGCCCACAGGGGGAGATGAGCAGTTCTTC
. TRBJ1-6 . TRBV7-9 CASYNRDDNSPLHF TGTGCCAGCTATAACCGGGACGATAATTCACCCCTCCACTTT
. TRBJ2-2 few TRBV12-3/TRBV12-4 CASSFPDSYTGELFF TGTGCCAGCAGTTTCCCGGACAGTTACACCGGGGAGCTGTTTTTT
. TRBJ2-2 . TRBV2 CASRWEAAPGELFF TGTGCCAGCAGGTGGGAGGCCGCTCCCGGGGAGCTGTTTTTT
. TRBJ2-7 few TRBV20-1 CSARDPLESPEYEQYF TGCAGTGCTAGAGACCCATTAGAGAGCCCCGAATACGAGCAGTACTTC
. TRBJ2-3 few TRBV2 CASRFPRSRGTDTQYF TGTGCCAGCAGGTTTCCCCGAAGCCGTGGCACAGATACGCAGTATTTT
. TRBJ2-1 few TRBV3-1 CASSQGSDYNEQFF TGTGCCAGCAGCCAAGGGAGCGACTACAATGAGCAGTTCTTC
. TRBJ1-2 . TRBV7-9 CASSPGVRGYTF TGTGCCAGCAGTCCGGGGGTGAGGGGCTACACCTTC
. TRBJ2-5 . TRBV15 CATSGRSYQETQYF TGTGCCACCAGCGGCAGGTCGTACCAAGAGACCCAGTACTTC
TRBD1 TRBJ1-6 few TRBV5-1 CASSFHPAGQGATDSPLHF TGCGCCAGCAGCTTTCATCCAGCCGGCCAGGGGGCTACCGATTCACCCCTCCACTTT
. TRBJ2-7 few TRBV10-2 CASSEGRAYEQYF TGCGCCAGCAGTGAGGGGCGAGCCTACGAGCAGTACTTC
TRBD2 TRBJ2-1 . TRBV4-3 CASSLGGLAGDGQFF TGCGCCAGCAGCCTCGGGGGACTAGCGGGGGATGGGCAGTTCTTC
. TRBJ2-5 many TRBV7-9 CASSFPVTSRSQETQYF TGTGCCAGCAGCTTTCCAGTTACTAGTCGGTCACAAGAGACCCAGTACTTC
TRBD2 TRBJ2-5 many TRBV3-1 CASSLHGGGGETQYF TGTGCCAGCAGCCTTCATGGTGGCGGGGGAGAGACCCAGTACTTC
. TRBJ2-1 few TRBV4-1 CASSQAIGPNEQFF TGCGCCAGCAGCCAAGCAATCGGACCCAATGAGCAGTTCTTC
. TRBJ1-2 . TRBV4-1 CASSQGRSLQDGYTF TGCGCCAGCAGCCAAGGACGAAGTTTGCAGGATGGCTACACCTTC
. TRBJ1-2 . TRBV7-3 CASSLISVRTTFHGYTF TGTGCCAGCAGCTTAATCTCCGTCCGAACAACATTCCATGGCTACACCTTC
. TRBJ2-5 many TRBV11-2 CASSIGETQYF TGTGCCAGCAGCATAGGGGAGACCCAGTACTTC
. TRBJ2-6 . TRBV27 CASRPRDLAGANVLTF TGTGCCAGCAGACCCCGGGACCTGGCCGGGGCCAACGTCCTGACTTTC
. TRBJ2-1 once TRBV10-2 CASKDASYNEQFF TGCGCCAGCAAAGATGCCTCCTACAATGAGCAGTTCTTC
. TRBJ2-7 . TRBV20-1 CSARARDKGYEQYF TGCAGTGCTCGAGCTCGGGACAAAGGCTACGAGCAGTACTTC
TRBD1 TRBJ2-1 . TRBV7-2 CASSLALNRGNEQFF TGTGCCAGCAGCTTAGCGCTAAACAGGGGTAATGAGCAGTTCTTC
TRBD1 TRBJ1-5 . TRBV12-3/TRBV12-4 CASNIQGGDQPQHF TGTGCCAGCAACATACAGGGGGGCGATCAGCCCCAGCATTTT